This T cell receptor (beta chain) was recovered during a study of early T cells in non-severe SARS-CoV-2 infection. Study information: Chains stayed unpaired after sequencing of bulk RNA from unsorted whole blood.

Study findings and constraints: VDJdb matching, biased toward anti-spike CD8 responses, missed private and CD4 specificities.

Points on this clonotype: What it binds is not known.

CDR3 length equals 14 residues. Germline CDR1 is GTSNPN and CDR2 is SVGIG (reference sequence). Trimming cost V 1 base and J 0 bases, with 9 bases left between them. The TCR library protocol was used to attach unique molecular identifiers. These identifiers were attached to individual cDNA molecules. TCRdb passed the 5' RACE reads through MiXCR, listing each CDR3 protein once. This table holds under 65,000 distinct CDR3 sequences, approximately 12% found once. The receptor comes from an adult who was a healthcare worker with PCR-confirmed SARS-CoV-2 infection or an uninfected control (not recorded which). V gene TRBV30 combines with J gene TRBJ1-2, with no clear D. Sequenced: whole blood. As DNA, the CDR3 is TGTGCCTGGAGTGCCGGACCTTCTAACTATGGCTACACCTTC. Translation: CAWSAGPSNYGYTF.